The entry that follows covers one TCR beta chain sequence. A multiplex PCR was run with 60 Vbeta primers and 13 Jbeta primers. Clones were sequenced by immunoSEQ multiplex PCR, and TCRdb holds only the in-frame ones, with some missing. Among 100,000 to 150,000 clones listed, 60% to 80% were seen once. The data stem from a study of cytomegalovirus exposure and HLA in healthy donors. This CDR3 has 13 amino acids. Germline V gene data show CDR1 as KGHSH and CDR2 as LQKENI. V shed 3 bases and J shed 6 bases, with 12 bases lying between them. The J gene is TRBJ2-7, the V gene TRBV18, with unresolved D. Sequenced sample: PBMCs. This receptor was taken from a woman aged 60-70 years in good health and CMV-seropositive. DNA for the CDR3: TGTGCCAGCTCACCCCCCCTCCCTCGCGAGCAGTACTTC. This codes for CASSPPLPREQYF. Full variable domain (rest looked up from reference TRBV18 and TRBJ2-7): NAGVMQNPRHLVRRRGQEARLRCSPMKGHSHVYWYRQLPEEGLKFMVYLQKENIIDESGMPKERFSAEFPKEGPSILRIQQVVRGDSAAYFCASSPPLPREQYFGPGTRLTVT.